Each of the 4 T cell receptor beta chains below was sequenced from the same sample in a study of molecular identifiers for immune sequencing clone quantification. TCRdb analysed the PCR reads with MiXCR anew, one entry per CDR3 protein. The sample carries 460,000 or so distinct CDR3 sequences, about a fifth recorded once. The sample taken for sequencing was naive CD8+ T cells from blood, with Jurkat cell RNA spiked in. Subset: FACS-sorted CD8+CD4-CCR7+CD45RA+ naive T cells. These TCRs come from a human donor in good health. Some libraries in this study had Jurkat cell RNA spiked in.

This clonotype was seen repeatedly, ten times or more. The CDR3 reads CASRYGTDTQYF. The DNA of the CDR3 is TGTGCCAGCAGATATGGGACAGATACGCAGTATTTT. The rearrangement links TRBV28 to TRBJ2-3; no firm D call. Trimming removed 6 bases from V and 3 bases from J, with 7 bases in between. The CDR3 extends over 12 amino acids. From germline, CDR1 is MDHEN and CDR2 SYDVKM. Full variable domain (outside the CDR3, taken from reference TRBV28 and TRBJ2-3): DVKVTQSSRYLVKRTGEKVFLECVQDMDHENMFWYRQDPGLGLRLIYFSYDVKMKEKGDIPEGYSVSREKKERFSLILESASTNQTSMYLCASRYGTDTQYFGPGTRLTVL.

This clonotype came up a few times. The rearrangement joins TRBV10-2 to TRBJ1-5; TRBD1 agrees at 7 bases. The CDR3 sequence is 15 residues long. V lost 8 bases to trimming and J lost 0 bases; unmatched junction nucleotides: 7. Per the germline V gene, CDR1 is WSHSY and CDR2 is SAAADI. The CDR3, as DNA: TGCGCCAGCGGGGACAGAGACGATAGCAATCAGCCCCAGCATTTT. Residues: CASGDRDDSNQPQHF.

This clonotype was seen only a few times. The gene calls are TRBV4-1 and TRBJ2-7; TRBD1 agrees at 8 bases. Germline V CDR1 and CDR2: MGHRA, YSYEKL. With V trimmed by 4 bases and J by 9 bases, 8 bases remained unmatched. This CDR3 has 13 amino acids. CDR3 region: CASSPTGVQGQYF. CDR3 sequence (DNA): TGCGCCAGCAGCCCGACAGGGGTTCAAGGGCAGTACTTC.

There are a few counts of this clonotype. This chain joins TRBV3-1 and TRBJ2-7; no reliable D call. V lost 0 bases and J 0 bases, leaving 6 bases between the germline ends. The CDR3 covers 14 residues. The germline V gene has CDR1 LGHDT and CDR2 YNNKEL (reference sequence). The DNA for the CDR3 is TGTGCCAGCAGCCAAGATCCTTCCTCCTACGAGCAGTACTTC. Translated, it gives CASSQDPSSYEQYF.